This T cell receptor (beta chain) was observed in a study of blood T cell repertoires in COVID-19. Across the whole study: Sites across the United States, Italy and Spain contributed samples from acute and convalescent COVID-19. The cDNA or gDNA used as material had been derived from T cells, B-cell-depleted T cells, or PBMCs.

TCRdb keeps only in-frame clones here, not all; method: immunoSEQ multiplex PCR. This sample carries about 240,000 clones, approximately 84% of them seen once, and the ten largest clones take about 4%. This TCR came from a man aged 45-65 years with acute or convalescent COVID-19. The source material was peripheral blood.

This chain's CDR3 is CAISESTGLAGKTQYF. CDR3 bases: TGTGCCATCAGTGAGTCGACGGGACTAGCGGGAAAGACCCAGTACTTC. The chain recombines TRBV10-3 with TRBJ2-5, with TRBD2 matching over 13 bases. The CDR3 sequence is 16 residues long. Looked up from germline, CDR1 is ENHRY and CDR2 is SYGVKD. Trimming removed 0 bases from V and 6 bases from J; junction bases left unmatched: 4.